This TCR beta chain was captured by sequencing in a study of lymphopenia after photon versus proton radiotherapy. Study findings and constraints: Under photons, naive T cells and diversity fell while effector/memory populations rose.

This CDR3 is built from 12 residues. Per germline, CDR1 MNHNS and CDR2 SASEGT. The V end was cut by 3 bases, the J end by 4 bases, with 7 bases between. As to this clone: Its target is not known.

Repertoires were generated with immunoSEQ multiplex PCR, while TCRdb's copy carries only in-frame clones and drops some. This table has some 44,000 clones, over 80% appearing once. The V and J genes are TRBV6-1 and TRBJ2-7, with D maybe TRBD2 (6 bases). Sequences were derived from peripheral blood, sampled from a patient treated with proton-based radiotherapy. The source is a woman aged 70-85 years with pancreatic cancer. DNA for the CDR3: TGTGCCAGCAGTGAGGGGGGTTACGAGCAGTACTTC. Amino acid sequence: CASSEGGYEQYF.